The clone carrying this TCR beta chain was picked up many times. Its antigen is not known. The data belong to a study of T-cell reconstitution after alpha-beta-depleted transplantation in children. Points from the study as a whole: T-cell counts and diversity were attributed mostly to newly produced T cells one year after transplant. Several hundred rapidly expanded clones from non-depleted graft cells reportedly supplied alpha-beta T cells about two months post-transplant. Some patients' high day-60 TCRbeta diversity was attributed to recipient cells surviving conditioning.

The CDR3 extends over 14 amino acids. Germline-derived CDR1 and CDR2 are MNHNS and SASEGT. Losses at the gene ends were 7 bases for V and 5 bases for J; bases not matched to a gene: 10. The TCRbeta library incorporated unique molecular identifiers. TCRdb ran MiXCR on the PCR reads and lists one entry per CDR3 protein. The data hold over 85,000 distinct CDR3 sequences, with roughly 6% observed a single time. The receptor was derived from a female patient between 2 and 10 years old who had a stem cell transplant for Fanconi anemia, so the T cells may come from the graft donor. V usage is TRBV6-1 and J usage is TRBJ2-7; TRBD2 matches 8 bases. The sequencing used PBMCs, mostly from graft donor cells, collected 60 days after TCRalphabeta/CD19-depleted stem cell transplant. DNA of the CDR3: TGTGCCAGCACCTTAAGCGGGAGAGTGGACGAGCAGTACTTC. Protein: CASTLSGRVDEQYF.